A selection of T cell receptor beta chains follows, all from one sample in a study of patients and donors after allogeneic stem cell transplantation. TCRdb fed the RT-PCR reads into MiXCR, producing one record per CDR3 protein. This sample carries roughly 200,000 distinct CDR3 sequences, less than 50% of them seen once, and the ten largest clones take 11%. The sequenced material came from blood, either unsorted or a sorted T cell fraction (not recorded which). The receptors were sampled from a human donor who was either an allogeneic HSCT recipient or a stem cell or donor lymphocyte infusion donor (not recorded which). It is not recorded whose cells these are; they may come from a transplant donor. CDR3s include the opening cysteine and the closing phenylalanine or tryptophan. The D gene is left open where the match is weak. Not all rows give a size; the values are once, few, many and, for expanded clones, a class.

clone size: NA; J gene: TRBJ2-3; V gene: TRBV20-1; CDR3 length: 16; D gene: NA; CDR3 DNA: TGCAGTGCTAGAGATTGGGGGGATTCTAGCACAGATACGCAGTATTTT; CDR3 protein: CSARDWGDSSTDTQYF
clone size: few; J gene: TRBJ1-1; V gene: TRBV27; CDR3 length: 13; D gene: NA; CDR3 DNA: TGTGCCAGCAGCCCTAGTGGCATCACTGAAGCTTTCTTT; CDR3 protein: CASSPSGITEAFF
clone size: NA; J gene: TRBJ2-5; V gene: TRBV12-3/TRBV12-4; CDR3 length: 16; D gene: NA; CDR3 DNA: TGTGCCAGCAGTTTTGGGGGACGCTCCTCGGGCGGGACCCAGTACTTC; CDR3 protein: CASSFGGRSSGGTQYF
clone size: NA; J gene: TRBJ1-5; V gene: TRBV12-3/TRBV12-4; CDR3 length: 16; D gene: TRBD1; CDR3 DNA: TGTGCCAGCAGTCTACGACAGGGGGGAAGCAATCACCCCCAGCATTTT; CDR3 protein: CASSLRQGGSNHPQHF
clone size: NA; J gene: TRBJ1-1; V gene: TRBV15; CDR3 length: 14; D gene: NA; CDR3 DNA: TGTGCCACCAGCAGAGAAGGGACCTCCACTGAAGCTTTCTTT; CDR3 protein: CATSREGTSTEAFF
clone size: NA; J gene: TRBJ1-1; V gene: TRBV20-1; CDR3 length: 16; D gene: NA; CDR3 DNA: TGCAGTGCTAGAGGAGCTAGGAGGTCATGGAACACTGAAGCTTTCTTT; CDR3 protein: CSARGARRSWNTEAFF
clone size: few; J gene: TRBJ1-1; V gene: TRBV27; CDR3 length: 22; D gene: TRBD1; CDR3 DNA: TGTGCCAGCAGTTTATCGAACCTGCCATATAGGCATCCCGGACAGGGAGGCACTGAAGCTTTCTTT; CDR3 protein: CASSLSNLPYRHPGQGGTEAFF
clone size: NA; J gene: TRBJ1-5; V gene: TRBV6-6; CDR3 length: 12; D gene: NA; CDR3 DNA: TGTGCCAGCAGTTACTGGAGTCAGCCCCAGCATTTT; CDR3 protein: CASSYWSQPQHF
clone size: NA; J gene: TRBJ1-5; V gene: TRBV12-3/TRBV12-4; CDR3 length: 14; D gene: NA; CDR3 DNA: TGTGCCAGCAGAGTCGACGGGGGCAATCAGCCCCAGCATTTT; CDR3 protein: CASRVDGGNQPQHF
clone size: few; J gene: TRBJ1-1; V gene: TRBV19; CDR3 length: 13; D gene: TRBD1; CDR3 DNA: TGTGCCAGCAACAGGGGGCGTGGTTCTGAAGCTTTCTTT; CDR3 protein: CASNRGRGSEAFF